A selection of T cell receptor beta chains follows, all from one sample in a study of cytotoxic CD8 clonotypes in ibrutinib-treated CLL. Assay: immunoSEQ multiplex PCR; the TCRdb copy retains only in-frame clones and omits some. Of a few hundred thousand clones in the sample, 80% were seen once. The sample in question was PBMCs, obtained before ibrutinib treatment. Every receptor here comes from a human donor with chronic lymphocytic leukemia. CDR3s include the opening cysteine and the closing phenylalanine or tryptophan. A D gene is named only where the DNA matches it firmly. Size is stated for part of the rows, as once, few or many counts, or as a class when the clone is expanded.

clone size: few
V gene: TRBV6-5
D gene: TRBD1
J gene: TRBJ1-2
CDR3 DNA: TGTGCCAGCAGTTACTCTGCCAGGGGGCAGGGCGGCTACACCTTC
CDR3 protein: CASSYSARGQGGYTF

clone size: NA
V gene: TRBV27
D gene: NA
J gene: TRBJ2-1
CDR3 DNA: TGTGCCAGCAGTCGGGCAGAGTACAATGAGCAGTTCTTC
CDR3 protein: CASSRAEYNEQFF

clone size: NA
V gene: TRBV5-1
D gene: TRBD1
J gene: TRBJ2-7
CDR3 DNA: TGCGCCAGCAGCAACGGACAGGGGTACGAGCAGTACTTC
CDR3 protein: CASSNGQGYEQYF

clone size: NA
V gene: TRBV14
D gene: NA
J gene: TRBJ2-7
CDR3 DNA: TGTGCCAGCAGCCAAAATGTGGGCTACGAGCAGTACTTC
CDR3 protein: CASSQNVGYEQYF

clone size: few
V gene: TRBV15
D gene: TRBD1
J gene: TRBJ2-1
CDR3 DNA: TGTGCCACCAGCAACCGGGACAGGAGCTACAATGAGCAGTTCTTC
CDR3 protein: CATSNRDRSYNEQFF

clone size: once
V gene: TRBV29-1
D gene: NA
J gene: TRBJ2-3
CDR3 DNA: TGCAGCGTAGCATCTGCAGATACGCAGTATTTT
CDR3 protein: CSVASADTQYF

clone size: NA
V gene: TRBV28
D gene: TRBD1
J gene: TRBJ2-1
CDR3 DNA: TGTGCCAGCAGTTTACACAGGGGAACCAACTCCTACAATGAGCAGTTCTTC
CDR3 protein: CASSLHRGTNSYNEQFF

clone size: NA
V gene: TRBV7-2
D gene: NA
J gene: TRBJ1-1
CDR3 DNA: TGTGCCAGCAGCTTAGCCGGGCGAGGGAACACTGAAGCTTTCTTT
CDR3 protein: CASSLAGRGNTEAFF

clone size: NA
V gene: TRBV7-9
D gene: NA
J gene: TRBJ2-2
CDR3 DNA: TGTGCCAGCAGCACTATAGTTCTAGTCGGAAACACCGGGGAGCTGTTTTTT
CDR3 protein: CASSTIVLVGNTGELFF

clone size: NA
V gene: TRBV5-6
D gene: NA
J gene: TRBJ2-1
CDR3 DNA: TGTGCCAGCAGCGATAATTACAATGAGCAGTTCTTC
CDR3 protein: CASSDNYNEQFF

clone size: few
V gene: TRBV30
D gene: NA
J gene: TRBJ2-6
CDR3 DNA: TGTGCCTGGAGTGTACGTGGGGCCAACGTCCTGACTTTC
CDR3 protein: CAWSVRGANVLTF

clone size: NA
V gene: TRBV27
D gene: NA
J gene: TRBJ1-1
CDR3 DNA: TGTGCCAGCAGTCGCCGGGGAGCTCAAAACACTGAAGCTTTCTTT
CDR3 protein: CASSRRGAQNTEAFF

clone size: NA
V gene: TRBV18
D gene: TRBD1
J gene: TRBJ1-4
CDR3 DNA: TGTGCCAGCTCACCCCTCAAAGGGGGCATTGGAAAACTGTTTTTT
CDR3 protein: CASSPLKGGIGKLFF

clone size: NA
V gene: TRBV27
D gene: NA
J gene: TRBJ1-1
CDR3 DNA: TGTGCCAGCAGTGGGCGGATTTGGGGAAACACTGAAGCTTTCTTT
CDR3 protein: CASSGRIWGNTEAFF

clone size: NA
V gene: TRBV5-1
D gene: NA
J gene: TRBJ2-7
CDR3 DNA: TGCGCCAGCAGCTTGGTAGGGGGAGGCGACGAGCAGTACTTC
CDR3 protein: CASSLVGGGDEQYF

clone size: NA
V gene: TRBV9
D gene: NA
J gene: TRBJ1-2
CDR3 DNA: TGTGCCAGCAGCAAGGGACGGATGATAAATGGCTACACCTTC
CDR3 protein: CASSKGRMINGYTF

clone size: NA
V gene: TRBV18
D gene: NA
J gene: TRBJ1-1
CDR3 DNA: TGTGCCAGCTCACCACCGTCGAAGGGGATGAACACTGAAGCTTTCTTT
CDR3 protein: CASSPPSKGMNTEAFF

clone size: NA
V gene: TRBV7-9
D gene: NA
J gene: TRBJ2-2
CDR3 DNA: TGTGCCGTCGGGTTAGGCGGGACCTGGGTCGGGACGAACACCGGGGAGCTGTTTTTT
CDR3 protein: CAVGLGGTWVGTNTGELFF

clone size: NA
V gene: TRBV6-1
D gene: NA
J gene: TRBJ1-1
CDR3 DNA: TGTGCCAGCAGGCCTCCAGGGGAAGGCACTGAAGCTTTCTTT
CDR3 protein: CASRPPGEGTEAFF

clone size: once
V gene: TRBV7-3
D gene: TRBD1
J gene: TRBJ2-1
CDR3 DNA: TGTGCCAGCAGCTTAAGACAGGGATCCTACAATGAGCAGTTCTTC
CDR3 protein: CASSLRQGSYNEQFF

clone size: NA
V gene: TRBV27
D gene: TRBD1
J gene: TRBJ1-1
CDR3 DNA: TGTGCCAGCAGTACTCCAGGGGGTCCTGAAGCTTTCTTT
CDR3 protein: CASSTPGGPEAFF

clone size: NA
V gene: TRBV4-2
D gene: NA
J gene: TRBJ2-1
CDR3 DNA: TGTGCCAGCAGCCCGAGTTGGGAGAGCTCCTACAATGAGCAGTTCTTC
CDR3 protein: CASSPSWESSYNEQFF

clone size: once
V gene: TRBV5-1
D gene: TRBD1
J gene: TRBJ2-7
CDR3 DNA: TGCGCCAGCAGCCAGACAGGGGGCTCCTACGAGCAGTACTTC
CDR3 protein: CASSQTGGSYEQYF

clone size: NA
V gene: TRBV5-6
D gene: NA
J gene: TRBJ1-2
CDR3 DNA: TGTGCCAGCAGCCGTCGGGAGAGCTATGGCTACACCTTC
CDR3 protein: CASSRRESYGYTF

clone size: NA
V gene: TRBV11-2
D gene: NA
J gene: TRBJ1-2
CDR3 DNA: TGTGCCAGCAGCTTAGCCAGGGGTGATTATGGCTACACCTTC
CDR3 protein: CASSLARGDYGYTF

clone size: NA
V gene: TRBV9
D gene: TRBD1
J gene: TRBJ2-7
CDR3 DNA: TGTGCCAGCAGCTACTCAGGGACAGGGGCCTACGAGCAGTACTTC
CDR3 protein: CASSYSGTGAYEQYF

clone size: NA
V gene: TRBV7-2
D gene: NA
J gene: TRBJ2-7
CDR3 DNA: TGTGCCAGCAGCCAGAACAGGGAAAGGACCTACGAGCAGTACTTC
CDR3 protein: CASSQNRERTYEQYF

clone size: NA
V gene: TRBV6-6
D gene: NA
J gene: TRBJ1-1
CDR3 DNA: TGTGCCAGCAGTTACTCGCGGTTGGGCACTGAAGCTTTCTTT
CDR3 protein: CASSYSRLGTEAFF

clone size: NA
V gene: TRBV7-9
D gene: NA
J gene: TRBJ2-2
CDR3 DNA: TGTGCCAGCAGATACGACTCAAACACCGGGGAGCTGTTTTTT
CDR3 protein: CASRYDSNTGELFF

clone size: NA
V gene: TRBV12-5
D gene: NA
J gene: TRBJ1-4
CDR3 DNA: TGTGCTAGTGGTTTGGTATTTGGGGCCTCCACCGGGCCATGGACTGAAAAACTGTTTTTT
CDR3 protein: CASGLVFGASTGPWTEKLFF

clone size: NA
V gene: TRBV4-2
D gene: NA
J gene: TRBJ2-1
CDR3 DNA: TGTGCCAGCGGCGCGTCCAATGAGCAGTTCTTC
CDR3 protein: CASGASNEQFF

clone size: once
V gene: TRBV25-1
D gene: NA
J gene: TRBJ1-2
CDR3 DNA: TGTGCCAGCAGTCTGGACACCCAGACCTATGGCTACACCTTC
CDR3 protein: CASSLDTQTYGYTF

clone size: NA
V gene: TRBV7-8
D gene: NA
J gene: TRBJ1-4
CDR3 DNA: TGTGCCAGCAGCTTAGGCCGGTTGCGCACTAATGAAAAACTGTTTTTT
CDR3 protein: CASSLGRLRTNEKLFF

clone size: NA
V gene: TRBV15
D gene: NA
J gene: TRBJ1-1
CDR3 DNA: TGTGCCACCAGCAGGGTGGAAAAGAGGGACACTGAAGCTTTCTTT
CDR3 protein: CATSRVEKRDTEAFF

clone size: NA
V gene: TRBV30
D gene: NA
J gene: TRBJ1-3
CDR3 DNA: TGTGCCTGCTCATTTGGTTCTGGAAACACCATATATTTT
CDR3 protein: CACSFGSGNTIYF

clone size: NA
V gene: TRBV9
D gene: NA
J gene: TRBJ1-2
CDR3 DNA: TGTGCCAGCAGCCCAGAACTGGCAGGGGTTTTTTATGGCTACACCTTC
CDR3 protein: CASSPELAGVFYGYTF

clone size: NA
V gene: TRBV13
D gene: NA
J gene: TRBJ1-1
CDR3 DNA: TGTGCCAGCAGTTCTCTAACAAGGAACACTGAAGCTTTCTTT
CDR3 protein: CASSSLTRNTEAFF

clone size: NA
V gene: TRBV5-1
D gene: TRBD2
J gene: TRBJ2-7
CDR3 DNA: TGCGCCAGCAGCCCCGAGGTAGCGGGAGCGAGGGAGCAGTACTTC
CDR3 protein: CASSPEVAGAREQYF

clone size: NA
V gene: TRBV2
D gene: NA
J gene: TRBJ2-5
CDR3 DNA: TGTGCCAGCAGTCCAAGGTCGGTCGGGGAGACCCAGTACTTC
CDR3 protein: CASSPRSVGETQYF

clone size: NA
V gene: TRBV9
D gene: NA
J gene: TRBJ2-3
CDR3 DNA: TGTGCCAGCAGTTTGGATGGGGCCAGCACAGATACGCAGTATTTT
CDR3 protein: CASSLDGASTDTQYF

clone size: few
V gene: TRBV19
D gene: NA
J gene: TRBJ2-7
CDR3 DNA: TGTGCCAGTAGCCGGAGACGGAGCTACGAGCAGTACTTC
CDR3 protein: CASSRRRSYEQYF

clone size: NA
V gene: TRBV5-1
D gene: NA
J gene: TRBJ1-1
CDR3 DNA: TGCGCCAGCAGTGCTCGGGGAACATGGAACACTGAAGCTTTCTTT
CDR3 protein: CASSARGTWNTEAFF

clone size: NA
V gene: TRBV6-6
D gene: NA
J gene: TRBJ1-1
CDR3 DNA: TGTGCCAGCTGGGGAGGGAGAGACACTGAAGCTTTCTTT
CDR3 protein: CASWGGRDTEAFF

clone size: once
V gene: TRBV11-1
D gene: TRBD2
J gene: TRBJ2-7
CDR3 DNA: TGTGCCAGCAGAAGAGCCGGGGGGAGGTACGAGCAGTACTTC
CDR3 protein: CASRRAGGRYEQYF

clone size: NA
V gene: TRBV10-3
D gene: TRBD2
J gene: TRBJ2-2
CDR3 DNA: TGTGCCACCGGACCGGGAGGACTAGCGGGAGGGGTAACCGGGGAGCTGTTTTTT
CDR3 protein: CATGPGGLAGGVTGELFF

clone size: NA
V gene: TRBV6-5
D gene: TRBD1
J gene: TRBJ1-1
CDR3 DNA: TGTGCCAGCAGTTTTCAGGGGGTGAACACTGAAGCTTTCTTT
CDR3 protein: CASSFQGVNTEAFF

clone size: NA
V gene: TRBV7-2
D gene: TRBD1
J gene: TRBJ2-1
CDR3 DNA: TGTGCCAGCAGCCCTACCGGGACAGCTTACAATGAGCAGTTCTTC
CDR3 protein: CASSPTGTAYNEQFF